Reported below is one TCR beta chain. These data belong to a study of blood T cell repertoires in COVID-19. The V gene's germline CDR1 is SGHVS and CDR2 FNYEAQ. The ends lost 5 bases at V and 4 bases at J; junction bases unmatched: 6. The CDR3 sequence is 16 residues long. The repertoire was sequenced with immunoSEQ multiplex PCR; TCRdb's copy has only in-frame clones and lacks some. The repertoire includes 250,000 to 350,000 clones, 90% of them detected once, and 6.3% sits in the top ten. Specimen: peripheral blood. This TCR was sampled from a woman aged 45 to 65 with COVID-19, enrolled during active disease. V is TRBV7-6 and J is TRBJ2-3, with 13 nucleotides matching TRBD2. CDR3 sequence (DNA): TGTGCCAGCAGCCAAGGACTAGCGGGAGTTGCAGATACGCAGTATTTT. It yields the protein CASSQGLAGVADTQYF.